The present TCR beta chain was sequenced within a study of blood T cell repertoires in COVID-19. Looking at the study overall: The United States, Italy and Spain provided the acute and convalescent COVID-19 samples.

V shed 4 bases, J shed 6 bases, and the junction held 6 bases outside the gene matches. Germline V gene sequence: CDR1 SGDLS, CDR2 YYNGEE. The CDR3 has 13 residues. Recruitment covered about 25 US areas and drew participants whose ages spanned 18 to 89 years. Two negative PCRs, clearance, or symptom resolution had been documented for recovered Cohort 3 donors. Original processing methods: Amplification with reference gene primers provided the estimates of nucleated cell counts. The repertoire was sequenced with immunoSEQ multiplex PCR; TCRdb's copy has only in-frame clones and lacks some. That table is the source of V, J and clone size, and D and trimming were worked out from the DNA. This table has fewer than 400,000 clones, about nine tenths appearing once.

This chain links TRBV9 with TRBJ2-7, with 8 bases matching TRBD1. Material: PBMCs or T cells enriched from blood (not recorded which). This receptor was obtained from a woman under 30 who had recovered from COVID-19. In nucleotides, the CDR3 is TGTGCCAGCAGCCCGCGACAGGGGTCCGAGCAGTACTTC. This encodes CASSPRQGSEQYF.